This is a list of T cell receptor beta chains from one sample in a study of blood T cell repertoires in COVID-19. The protocol was immunoSEQ multiplex PCR, while the TCRdb copy is restricted to in-frame clones and leaves out a portion. The sample lists about 290,000 clones, around 90% seen once, with 1.5% to 2% in the top ten. Specimen: PBMCs or T cells enriched from blood (not recorded which). These TCRs come from a woman in her thirties or forties who had recovered from COVID-19. CDR3s include the opening cysteine and the closing phenylalanine or tryptophan. The D gene is left open where the match is weak. Size tells how often a clone was seen (once, few, many) or the class of an expanded clone, and some rows leave it out.

D: .
size: .
V: TRBV19
J: TRBJ1-2
DNA: TGTGCCAGTGGGGGCCGGAGGAGCTATGGCTACACCTTC
CDR3: CASGGRRSYGYTF

D: .
size: .
V: TRBV7-2
J: TRBJ1-2
DNA: TGTGCCAGCAGCCCCGGGACTCCCTATGGCTACACCTTC
CDR3: CASSPGTPYGYTF

D: .
size: .
V: TRBV5-1
J: TRBJ1-1
DNA: TGCGCCAGCACCGTTCTACCCAGGACTGAAGCTTTCTTT
CDR3: CASTVLPRTEAFF

D: TRBD1
size: few
V: TRBV7-9
J: TRBJ1-1
DNA: TGTGCCAGCAGCTTGGAAGGACAGGGGGTTCGGGCTTTCTTT
CDR3: CASSLEGQGVRAFF

D: .
size: .
V: TRBV6-2/TRBV6-3
J: TRBJ2-5
DNA: TGTGCCAGCAGTTCGCGGAAAGAGACCCAGTACTTC
CDR3: CASSSRKETQYF

D: .
size: .
V: TRBV18
J: TRBJ1-2
DNA: TGTGCCAGCTCACCCGGGCCCAGGGATGGCTACACCTTC
CDR3: CASSPGPRDGYTF

D: TRBD1
size: .
V: TRBV4-3
J: TRBJ2-2
DNA: TGCGCCAGCAGCCCCCGGGGCGGGACAGGGAACACCGGGGAGCTGTTTTTT
CDR3: CASSPRGGTGNTGELFF

D: .
size: .
V: TRBV27
J: TRBJ1-1
DNA: TGTGCCAGCAGTTTAAATAGGAACACTGAAGCTTTCTTT
CDR3: CASSLNRNTEAFF

D: TRBD1
size: .
V: TRBV5-1
J: TRBJ1-1
DNA: TGCGCCAGCTGGGGACAGGGTTCGAGTGAAGCTTTCTTT
CDR3: CASWGQGSSEAFF

D: .
size: once
V: TRBV7-8
J: TRBJ1-5
DNA: TGTGCCAGCAGCTTAATGGGGGCTAGCAATCAGCCCCAGCATTTT
CDR3: CASSLMGASNQPQHF

D: .
size: .
V: TRBV27
J: TRBJ1-1
DNA: TGTGCCAGCAGTTCGCAGGGAGGAGGCACTGAAGCTTTCTTT
CDR3: CASSSQGGGTEAFF

D: TRBD1
size: .
V: TRBV25-1
J: TRBJ1-6
DNA: TGTGCCAGCAGTGACCCCGGGACAGGGTTGCGGCCCCTCCACTTT
CDR3: CASSDPGTGLRPLHF

D: .
size: .
V: TRBV18
J: TRBJ2-3
DNA: TGTGCCAGCTCACCAGAGCTGATCGTCCACACAGATACGCAGTATTTT
CDR3: CASSPELIVHTDTQYF

D: .
size: .
V: TRBV9
J: TRBJ1-5
DNA: TGTGCCAGCAGCGTAGGCGAGGCCCAGCCCCAGCATTTT
CDR3: CASSVGEAQPQHF

D: .
size: once
V: TRBV19
J: TRBJ2-5
DNA: TGTGCCAGTAGACCAGGGGGACTAGGGTCCCAGTACTTC
CDR3: CASRPGGLGSQYF

D: .
size: .
V: TRBV24-1
J: TRBJ1-2
DNA: TGTGCCACCAGTGATCTCCTGTGGGGCACATATACTCGTATTAACTATGGCTACACCTTC
CDR3: CATSDLLWGTYTRINYGYTF

D: .
size: few
V: TRBV7-2
J: TRBJ2-2
DNA: TGTGCCAGCAGCTTAAGGTGGGACTCGAACACCGGGGAGCTGTTTTTT
CDR3: CASSLRWDSNTGELFF

D: .
size: .
V: TRBV2
J: TRBJ2-1
DNA: TGTGCCTCCCAAGGTGGGGCCGATGAGCAGTTCTTC
CDR3: CASQGGADEQFF

D: .
size: .
V: TRBV5-1
J: TRBJ1-5
DNA: TGCGCCAGCAGCTTGGATGGGGGGACCAATCAGCCCCAGCATTTT
CDR3: CASSLDGGTNQPQHF

D: .
size: .
V: TRBV21-1
J: TRBJ1-2
DNA: TGTGCCAGCAGCAAGGGACGGGACAGGGTAGTGGGTGGCTACACCTTC
CDR3: CASSKGRDRVVGGYTF

D: TRBD1
size: .
V: TRBV7-9
J: TRBJ1-1
DNA: TGTGCCAGCAGCTTAGGCGACAGGGCCTACACTGAAGCTTTCTTT
CDR3: CASSLGDRAYTEAFF

D: .
size: .
V: TRBV19
J: TRBJ2-7
DNA: TGTGCCAGTACTGAGGGCGAAGGACTGCCGTTGGTTTTC
CDR3: CASTEGEGLPLVF

D: TRBD2
size: .
V: TRBV7-2
J: TRBJ2-3
DNA: TGTGCCAGCAGCTTAGCACTAGCGGGAGATACGCAGTATTTT
CDR3: CASSLALAGDTQYF

D: TRBD1
size: .
V: TRBV3-1/TRBV3-2
J: TRBJ1-1
DNA: TGTGCCAGCAGCCAAGCCGCCAGGGGGACTGAAGCTTTCTTT
CDR3: CASSQAARGTEAFF

D: .
size: .
V: TRBV29-1
J: TRBJ1-3
DNA: TGCAGCGTTCGAGGTGAGGGCTCTGGAAACACCATATATTTT
CDR3: CSVRGEGSGNTIYF

D: .
size: .
V: TRBV3-1/TRBV3-2
J: TRBJ2-3
DNA: TGTGCCAGCAGCTCGTTTAGTGCTGATACGCAGTATTTT
CDR3: CASSSFSADTQYF

D: .
size: once
V: TRBV7-9
J: TRBJ2-2
DNA: TGTGCCAGCAGCTTAATAGAGGCCGGGGAGCTGTTTTTT
CDR3: CASSLIEAGELFF

D: .
size: once
V: TRBV3-1/TRBV3-2
J: TRBJ1-6
DNA: TGTGCCAGCAGAAGCGGGACCTCCTATAATTCACCCCTCCACTTT
CDR3: CASRSGTSYNSPLHF

D: .
size: .
V: TRBV3-1/TRBV3-2
J: TRBJ2-1
DNA: TGTGCCAGCAGCCAAGGCCGAGGATACGGCTACAATGAGCAGTTCTTC
CDR3: CASSQGRGYGYNEQFF

D: .
size: once
V: TRBV7-2
J: TRBJ2-7
DNA: TGTGCCAGCAGCTTAGAGAACGGGAACGAGCAGTACTTC
CDR3: CASSLENGNEQYF

D: TRBD2
size: once
V: TRBV4-1
J: TRBJ2-1
DNA: TGCGCCAGCAGCCATACCGGGACTACCAAATACAATGAGCAGTTCTTC
CDR3: CASSHTGTTKYNEQFF

D: TRBD2
size: .
V: TRBV28
J: TRBJ2-1
DNA: TGTGCCAGCAGAGGAACTAGCGGGAGTTGGGAGCAGTTCTTC
CDR3: CASRGTSGSWEQFF

D: TRBD1
size: .
V: TRBV3-1/TRBV3-2
J: TRBJ1-4
DNA: TGTGCCAGCAGCTTGCCACAGGGGGCTAATGAAAAACTGTTTTTT
CDR3: CASSLPQGANEKLFF

D: .
size: .
V: TRBV18
J: TRBJ1-2
DNA: TGTGCCAGCTCACTACACGCCAGGGATGGCTACACCTTC
CDR3: CASSLHARDGYTF

D: TRBD1
size: .
V: TRBV3-1/TRBV3-2
J: TRBJ1-4
DNA: TGTGCCAGCAGCCGACAGGGAGGTAAAAAACTGTTTTTT
CDR3: CASSRQGGKKLFF

D: .
size: .
V: TRBV12-3/TRBV12-4
J: TRBJ1-4
DNA: TGTGCCAGCAGTTACAGGGATGAAAAACTGTTTTTT
CDR3: CASSYRDEKLFF

D: TRBD1
size: once
V: TRBV9
J: TRBJ1-1
DNA: TGTGCCAGCGGGCAGGGGGGCGATGGAGGGTCTGAAGCTTTCTTT
CDR3: CASGQGGDGGSEAFF

D: .
size: .
V: TRBV5-6
J: TRBJ1-5
DNA: TGTGCCAGCAGCTTGCCGGATCAGCCCCAGCATTTT
CDR3: CASSLPDQPQHF

D: .
size: few
V: TRBV9
J: TRBJ2-2
DNA: TGTGCCAGCAGCGTAGGATTGGGGTTAATACTAGCCCACACCGGGGAGCTGTTTTTT
CDR3: CASSVGLGLILAHTGELFF

D: TRBD2
size: .
V: TRBV7-3
J: TRBJ2-1
DNA: TGTGCCAGCAGCTTAACTCAAGCGGGAGTTTTTGAGCAGTTCTTC
CDR3: CASSLTQAGVFEQFF

D: TRBD1
size: once
V: TRBV3-1/TRBV3-2
J: TRBJ1-4
DNA: TGTGCCAGCAGCCTCTACCTCGACAGGGCGCAGATTGTAACTAATGAAAAACTGTTTTTT
CDR3: CASSLYLDRAQIVTNEKLFF

D: .
size: .
V: TRBV7-6
J: TRBJ2-1
DNA: TGTGCCAGCAGCTTAATCCCGCCCGGGGGTTATCAAGGGGCATTTTACAATGAGCAGTTCTTC
CDR3: CASSLIPPGGYQGAFYNEQFF

D: .
size: .
V: TRBV9
J: TRBJ1-5
DNA: TGTGCCAGCAGCGTCGGGGGGGGTCAGCCCCAGCATTTT
CDR3: CASSVGGGQPQHF

D: .
size: .
V: TRBV18
J: TRBJ1-1
DNA: TGTGCCAGCTCACCACAGGGAGTGAACACTGAAGCTTTCTTT
CDR3: CASSPQGVNTEAFF

D: .
size: .
V: TRBV6-2/TRBV6-3
J: TRBJ1-5
DNA: TGTGCCAGCAGTTACGATAGAAATCAGCCCCAGCATTTT
CDR3: CASSYDRNQPQHF

D: TRBD1
size: .
V: TRBV7-2
J: TRBJ1-2
DNA: TGTGCCAGCAGCTTAGGGGGACAGCCATATGGCTACACCTTC
CDR3: CASSLGGQPYGYTF

D: TRBD1
size: .
V: TRBV18
J: TRBJ1-1
DNA: TGTGCCAGCTCACACGGGACAGCGGAGGACACTGAAGCTTTCTTT
CDR3: CASSHGTAEDTEAFF

D: .
size: .
V: TRBV7-9
J: TRBJ2-3
DNA: TGTGCCAGCAGCCAAGGGGCCAATACGCAGTATTTT
CDR3: CASSQGANTQYF

D: TRBD2
size: .
V: TRBV10-3
J: TRBJ2-7
DNA: TGTGCCATCAGTGGGCCGGGGGGTGACGAGCAGTACTTC
CDR3: CAISGPGGDEQYF

D: TRBD2
size: .
V: TRBV3-1/TRBV3-2
J: TRBJ2-5
DNA: TGTGCCAGCAGCCAACCCCTGACTAGCGGGGGGGCCAGAGAGACCCAGTACTTC
CDR3: CASSQPLTSGGARETQYF

D: TRBD2
size: .
V: TRBV19
J: TRBJ2-1
DNA: TGTGCCAGTAGTACGAGAGGGTCAGGGACTAGCGGCCGTAATGAGCAGTTCTTC
CDR3: CASSTRGSGTSGRNEQFF

D: .
size: .
V: TRBV11-1
J: TRBJ1-1
DNA: TGTGCCAGCAGCAGAATGGGACAACTGAACACTGAAGCTTTCTTT
CDR3: CASSRMGQLNTEAFF

D: .
size: .
V: TRBV6-2/TRBV6-3
J: TRBJ1-5
DNA: TGTGCCAGCAGTTACTTGAGTAATCAGCCCCAGCATTTT
CDR3: CASSYLSNQPQHF